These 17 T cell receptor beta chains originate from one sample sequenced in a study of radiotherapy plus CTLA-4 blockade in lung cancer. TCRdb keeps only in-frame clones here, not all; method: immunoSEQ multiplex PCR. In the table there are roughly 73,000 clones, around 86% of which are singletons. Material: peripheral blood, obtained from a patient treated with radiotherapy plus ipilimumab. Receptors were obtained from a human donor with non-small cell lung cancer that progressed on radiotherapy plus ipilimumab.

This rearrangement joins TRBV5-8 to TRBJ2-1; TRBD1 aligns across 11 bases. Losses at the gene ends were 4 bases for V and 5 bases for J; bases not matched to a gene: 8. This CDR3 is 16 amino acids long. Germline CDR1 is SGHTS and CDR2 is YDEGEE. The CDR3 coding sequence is TGTGCCAGCAGCCCAGGGACAGGGGGAACTAACAATGAGCAGTTCTTC. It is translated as CASSPGTGGTNNEQFF.

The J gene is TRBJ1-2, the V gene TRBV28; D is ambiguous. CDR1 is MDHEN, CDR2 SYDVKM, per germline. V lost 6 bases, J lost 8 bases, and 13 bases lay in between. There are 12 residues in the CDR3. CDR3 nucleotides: TGTGCCAGCAGAGTTTCCCTGGGGGGCTACACCTTC. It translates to CASRVSLGGYTF.

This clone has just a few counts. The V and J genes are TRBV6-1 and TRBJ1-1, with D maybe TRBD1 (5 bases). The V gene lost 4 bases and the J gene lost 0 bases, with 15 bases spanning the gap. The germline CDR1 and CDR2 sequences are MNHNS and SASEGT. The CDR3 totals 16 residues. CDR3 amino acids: CASSALGGVMNTEAFF. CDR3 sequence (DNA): TGTGCCAGCAGTGCTTTGGGGGGGGTAATGAACACTGAAGCTTTCTTT.

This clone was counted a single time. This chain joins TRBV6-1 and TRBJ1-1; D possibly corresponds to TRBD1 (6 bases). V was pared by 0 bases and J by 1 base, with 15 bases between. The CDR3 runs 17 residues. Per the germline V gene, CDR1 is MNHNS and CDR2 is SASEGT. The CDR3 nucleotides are TGTGCCAGCAGTGAAGCGGGGGGGGGACACCCGAACACTGAAGCTTTCTTT. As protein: CASSEAGGGHPNTEAFF.

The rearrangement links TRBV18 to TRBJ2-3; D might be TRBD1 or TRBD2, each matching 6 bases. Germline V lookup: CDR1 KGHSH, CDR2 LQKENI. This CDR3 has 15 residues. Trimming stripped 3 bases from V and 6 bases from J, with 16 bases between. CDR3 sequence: CASSPLKRGVDTQYF. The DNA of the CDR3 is TGTGCCAGCTCACCTCTGAAAAGGGGGGTGGATACGCAGTATTTT.

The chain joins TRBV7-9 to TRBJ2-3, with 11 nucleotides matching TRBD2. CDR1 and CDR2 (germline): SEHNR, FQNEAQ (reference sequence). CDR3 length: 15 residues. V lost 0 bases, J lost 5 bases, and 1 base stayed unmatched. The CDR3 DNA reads TGTGCCAGCAGCTTAGCAGGGACTAGCGGAGATACGCAGTATTTT. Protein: CASSLAGTSGDTQYF.

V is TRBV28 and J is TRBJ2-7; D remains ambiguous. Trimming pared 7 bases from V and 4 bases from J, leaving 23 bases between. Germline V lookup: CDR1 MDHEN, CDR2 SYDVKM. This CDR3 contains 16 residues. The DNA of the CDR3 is TGTGCCAGCATGCCGAGGTCGCGCCCCGACCTGTACGAGCAGTACGTC. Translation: CASMPRSRPDLYEQYV.

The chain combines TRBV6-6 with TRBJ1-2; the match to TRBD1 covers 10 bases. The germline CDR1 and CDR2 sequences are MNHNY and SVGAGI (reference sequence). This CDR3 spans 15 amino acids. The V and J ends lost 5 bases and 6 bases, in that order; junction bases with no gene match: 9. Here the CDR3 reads CASSLRDRGENGYTF. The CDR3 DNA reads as TGTGCCAGCAGTCTCCGGGACAGGGGAGAGAATGGCTACACCTTC.

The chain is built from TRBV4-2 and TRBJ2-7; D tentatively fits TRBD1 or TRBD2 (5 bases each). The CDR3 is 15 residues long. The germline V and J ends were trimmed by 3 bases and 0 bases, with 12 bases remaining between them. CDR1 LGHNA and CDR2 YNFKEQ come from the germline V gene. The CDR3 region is CASSQGDGGSYEQYF. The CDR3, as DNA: TGTGCCAGCAGCCAGGGGGACGGTGGCTCCTACGAGCAGTACTTC.

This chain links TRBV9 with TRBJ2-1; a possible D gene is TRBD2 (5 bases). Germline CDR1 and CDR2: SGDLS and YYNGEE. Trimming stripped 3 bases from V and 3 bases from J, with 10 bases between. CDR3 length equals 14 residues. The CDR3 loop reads CASSAGAGYNEQFF. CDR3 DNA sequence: TGTGCCAGCAGCGCCGGCGCGGGCTACAATGAGCAGTTCTTC.

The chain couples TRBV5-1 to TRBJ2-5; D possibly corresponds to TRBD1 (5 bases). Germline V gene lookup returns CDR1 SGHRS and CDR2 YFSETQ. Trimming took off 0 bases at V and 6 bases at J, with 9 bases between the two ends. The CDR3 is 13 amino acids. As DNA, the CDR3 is TGCGCCAGCAGCTTGGACAGGTTCAAGACCCAGTACTTC. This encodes CASSLDRFKTQYF.

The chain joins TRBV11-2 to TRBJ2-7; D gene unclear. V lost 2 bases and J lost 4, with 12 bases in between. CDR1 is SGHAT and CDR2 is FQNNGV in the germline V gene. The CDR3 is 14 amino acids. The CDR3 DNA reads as TGTGCCAGCAGCTTAAGTCACAACACGTACGAGCAGTACGTC. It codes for CASSLSHNTYEQYV.

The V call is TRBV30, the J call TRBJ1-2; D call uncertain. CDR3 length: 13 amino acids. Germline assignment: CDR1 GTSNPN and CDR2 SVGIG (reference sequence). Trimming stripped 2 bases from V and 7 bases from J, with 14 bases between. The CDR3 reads CAWSPGETGGYTF. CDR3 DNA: TGTGCCTGGAGTCCTGGGGAAACGGGTGGCTACACCTTC.

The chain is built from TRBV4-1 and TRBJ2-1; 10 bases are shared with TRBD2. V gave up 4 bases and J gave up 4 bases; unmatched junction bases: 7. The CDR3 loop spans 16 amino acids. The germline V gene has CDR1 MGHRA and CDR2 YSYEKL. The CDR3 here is CASSPDTLAGYNEQFF. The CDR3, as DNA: TGCGCCAGCAGCCCCGACACACTAGCGGGGTACAATGAGCAGTTCTTC.

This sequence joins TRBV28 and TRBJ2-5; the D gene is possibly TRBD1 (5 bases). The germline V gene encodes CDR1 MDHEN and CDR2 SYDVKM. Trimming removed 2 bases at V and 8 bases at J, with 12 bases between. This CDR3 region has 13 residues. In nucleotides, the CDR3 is TGTGCCAGCAGTTTACCCGCGACAGATACCCAGTACTTC. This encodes CASSLPATDTQYF. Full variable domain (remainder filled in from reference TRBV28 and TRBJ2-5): DVKVTQSSRYLVKRTGEKVFLECVQDMDHENMFWYRQDPGLGLRLIYFSYDVKMKEKGDIPEGYSVSREKKERFSLILESASTNQTSMYLCASSLPATDTQYFGPGTRLLVL.

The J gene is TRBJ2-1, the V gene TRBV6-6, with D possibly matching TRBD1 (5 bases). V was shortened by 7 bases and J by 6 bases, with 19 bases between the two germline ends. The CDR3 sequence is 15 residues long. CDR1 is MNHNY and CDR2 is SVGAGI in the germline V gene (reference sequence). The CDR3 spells CASKSFGQSANEQFF. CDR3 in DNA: TGTGCCAGCAAAAGTTTTGGACAATCGGCCAATGAGCAGTTCTTC.

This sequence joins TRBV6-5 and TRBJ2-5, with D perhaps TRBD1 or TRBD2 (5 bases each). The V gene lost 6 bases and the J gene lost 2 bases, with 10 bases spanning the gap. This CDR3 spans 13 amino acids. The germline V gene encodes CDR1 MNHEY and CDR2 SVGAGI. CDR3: CASSSGAQETQYF. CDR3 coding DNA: TGTGCCAGCAGCTCCGGGGCGCAAGAGACCCAGTACTTC.